This paragraph reports one T cell receptor beta chain. These data belong to a study of blood T cell repertoires in COVID-19. The CDR3 contains 15 residues. Germline CDR1 reads LNHDA; CDR2 reads SQIVND (reference sequence). The V segment lost 5 bases and the J segment 10 bases; nucleotides outside the gene matches: 7. Libraries were prepared by immunoSEQ multiplex PCR; TCRdb keeps only in-frame clonotypes and omits some of them. The data show about 200,000 clones, with 65% to 90% seen just once and about 4.8% held by the top ten. This clonotype was sampled from a man aged 45-65 years with acute or convalescent COVID-19. The sample was peripheral blood. The chain employs TRBV19 and TRBJ2-1, with TRBD2 identical over 14 bases. CDR3 region: CASSSRLAGGYEQFF. CDR3 nucleotides: TGTGCCAGTAGTTCCAGACTAGCGGGGGGGTACGAGCAGTTCTTC.